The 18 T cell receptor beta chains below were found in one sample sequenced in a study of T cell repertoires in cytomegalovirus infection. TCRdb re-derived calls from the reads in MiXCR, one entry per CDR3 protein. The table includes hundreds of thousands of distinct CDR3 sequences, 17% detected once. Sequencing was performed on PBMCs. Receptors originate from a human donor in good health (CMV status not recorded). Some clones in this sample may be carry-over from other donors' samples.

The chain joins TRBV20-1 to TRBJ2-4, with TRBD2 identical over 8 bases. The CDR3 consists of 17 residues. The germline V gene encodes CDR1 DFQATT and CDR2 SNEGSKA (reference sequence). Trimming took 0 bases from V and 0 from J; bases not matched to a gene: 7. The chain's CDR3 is CSARDAGGGLAKNIQYF. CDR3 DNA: TGCAGTGCTAGAGATGCGGGGGGCGGTTTAGCCAAAAACATTCAGTACTTC.

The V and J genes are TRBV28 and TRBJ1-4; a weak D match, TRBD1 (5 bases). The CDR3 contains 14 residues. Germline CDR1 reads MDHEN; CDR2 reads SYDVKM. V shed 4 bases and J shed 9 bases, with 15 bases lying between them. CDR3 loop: CASSSEGTLQKLFF. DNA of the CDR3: TGTGCCAGCAGTTCAGAAGGGACCCTTCAAAAACTGTTTTTT.

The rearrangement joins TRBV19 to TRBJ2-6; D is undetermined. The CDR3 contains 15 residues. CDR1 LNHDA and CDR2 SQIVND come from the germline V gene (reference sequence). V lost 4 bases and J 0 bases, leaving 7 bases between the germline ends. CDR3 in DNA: TGTGCCAGTAGTACCTTTACCTCTGGGGCCAACGTCCTGACTTTC. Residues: CASSTFTSGANVLTF.

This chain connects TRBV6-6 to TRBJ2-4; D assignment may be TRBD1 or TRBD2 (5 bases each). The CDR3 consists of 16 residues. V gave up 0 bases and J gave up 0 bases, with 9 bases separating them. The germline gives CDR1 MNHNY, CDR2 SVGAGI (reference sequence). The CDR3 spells CASSYSTGTAKNIQYF. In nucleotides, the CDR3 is TGTGCCAGCAGTTACTCAACCGGGACAGCCAAAAACATTCAGTACTTC.

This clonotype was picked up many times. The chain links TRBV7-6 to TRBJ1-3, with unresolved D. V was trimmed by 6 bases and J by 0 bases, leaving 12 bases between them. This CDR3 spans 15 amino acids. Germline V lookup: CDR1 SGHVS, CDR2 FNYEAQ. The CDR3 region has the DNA TGTGCCAGCAGTAGCAGCGCAAGCTCTGGAAACACCATATATTTT. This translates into CASSSSASSGNTIYF.

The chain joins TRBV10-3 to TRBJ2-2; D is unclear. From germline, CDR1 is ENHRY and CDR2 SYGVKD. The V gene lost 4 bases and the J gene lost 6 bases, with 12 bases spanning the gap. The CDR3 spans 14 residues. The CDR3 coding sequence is TGTGCCATCAGTGGTTGGGCCCCGGCCGGGGAGCTGTTTTTT. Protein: CAISGWAPAGELFF.

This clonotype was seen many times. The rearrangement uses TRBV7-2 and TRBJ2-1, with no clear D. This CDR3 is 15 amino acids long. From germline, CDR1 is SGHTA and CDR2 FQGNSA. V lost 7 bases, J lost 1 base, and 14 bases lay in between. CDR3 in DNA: TGTGCCAGCACCACGGCCACCGCTTCCTACAATGAGCAGTTCTTC. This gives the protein CASTTATASYNEQFF. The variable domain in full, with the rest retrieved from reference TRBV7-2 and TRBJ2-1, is GAGVSQSPSNKVTEKGKDVELRCDPISGHTALYWYRQSLGQGLEFLIYFQGNSAPDKSGLPSDRFSAERTGGSVSTLTIQRTQQEDSAVYLCASTTATASYNEQFFGPGTRLTVL.

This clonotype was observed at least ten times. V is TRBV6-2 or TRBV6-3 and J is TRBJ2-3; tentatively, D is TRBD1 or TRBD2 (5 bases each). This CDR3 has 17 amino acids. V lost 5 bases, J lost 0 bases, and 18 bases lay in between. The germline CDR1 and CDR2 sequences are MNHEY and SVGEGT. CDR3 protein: CASSPRLGGSSTDTQYF. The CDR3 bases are TGTGCCAGCAGTCCACGGCTTGGGGGTTCTAGCACAGATACGCAGTATTTT.

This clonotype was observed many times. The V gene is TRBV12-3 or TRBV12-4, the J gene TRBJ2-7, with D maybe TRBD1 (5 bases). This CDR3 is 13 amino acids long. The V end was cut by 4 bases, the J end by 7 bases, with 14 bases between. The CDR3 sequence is CASSSQGPREQYF. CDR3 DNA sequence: TGTGCCAGCAGTTCGCAGGGCCCTCGGGAGCAGTACTTC.

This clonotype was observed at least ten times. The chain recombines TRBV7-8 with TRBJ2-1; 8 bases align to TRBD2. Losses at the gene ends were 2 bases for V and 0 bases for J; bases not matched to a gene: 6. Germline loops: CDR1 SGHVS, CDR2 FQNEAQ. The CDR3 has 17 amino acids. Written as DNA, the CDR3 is TGTGCCAGCAGCTTAACCGGCGGGGGGCTCTCCTACAATGAGCAGTTCTTC. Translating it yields CASSLTGGGLSYNEQFF.

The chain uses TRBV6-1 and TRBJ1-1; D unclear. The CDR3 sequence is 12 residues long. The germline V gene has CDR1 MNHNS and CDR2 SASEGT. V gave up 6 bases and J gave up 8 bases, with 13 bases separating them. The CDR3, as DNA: TGTGCCAGCAGAAACAGAGGTGGGGAAGCTTTCTTT. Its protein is CASRNRGGEAFF.

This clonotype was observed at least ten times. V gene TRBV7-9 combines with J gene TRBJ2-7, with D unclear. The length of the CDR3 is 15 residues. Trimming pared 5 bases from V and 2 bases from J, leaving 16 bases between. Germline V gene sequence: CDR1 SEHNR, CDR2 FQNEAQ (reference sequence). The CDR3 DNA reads TGTGCCAGCAGCCCGAGTGTGGGTTACACCTACGAGCAGTACTTC. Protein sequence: CASSPSVGYTYEQYF.

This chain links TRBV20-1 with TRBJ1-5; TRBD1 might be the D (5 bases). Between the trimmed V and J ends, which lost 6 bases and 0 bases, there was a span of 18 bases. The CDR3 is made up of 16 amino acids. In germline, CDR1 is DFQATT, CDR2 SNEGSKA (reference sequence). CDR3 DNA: TGCAGTGCCGTCAAACGGGGCTTCTATAGCAATCAGCCCCAGCATTTT. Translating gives CSAVKRGFYSNQPQHF.

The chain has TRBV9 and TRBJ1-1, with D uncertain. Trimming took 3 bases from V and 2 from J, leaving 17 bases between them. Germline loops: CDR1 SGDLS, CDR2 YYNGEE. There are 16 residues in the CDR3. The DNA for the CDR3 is TGTGCCAGCAGCGGAGACTCCCGAGCGGTAAACACTGAAGCTTTCTTT. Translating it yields CASSGDSRAVNTEAFF.

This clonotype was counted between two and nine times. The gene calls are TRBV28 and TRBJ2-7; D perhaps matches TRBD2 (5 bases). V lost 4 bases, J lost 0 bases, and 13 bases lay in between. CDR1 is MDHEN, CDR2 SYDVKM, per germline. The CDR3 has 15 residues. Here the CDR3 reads CASSSSGEGSYEQYF. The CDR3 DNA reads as TGTGCCAGCAGTTCGTCCGGGGAAGGCTCCTACGAGCAGTACTTC.

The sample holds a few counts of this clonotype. As DNA, the CDR3 is TGTGCCAGCAGTTCGTCGTACACCGGGGAGCTGTTTTTT. It yields the protein CASSSSYTGELFF. The chain couples TRBV12-3 or TRBV12-4 to TRBJ2-2; D is ambiguous. This CDR3 spans 13 amino acids. The germline V and J ends were trimmed by 4 bases and 3 bases, with 6 bases remaining between them.

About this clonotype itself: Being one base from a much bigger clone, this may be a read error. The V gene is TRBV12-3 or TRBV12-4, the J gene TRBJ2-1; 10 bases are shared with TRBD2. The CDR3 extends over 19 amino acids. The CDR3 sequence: CASSSIKAGGKGGYKEQFF. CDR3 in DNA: TGTGCCAGCAGTTCTATTAAAGCGGGGGGGAAGGGTGGCTACAAAGAGCAGTTCTTC.

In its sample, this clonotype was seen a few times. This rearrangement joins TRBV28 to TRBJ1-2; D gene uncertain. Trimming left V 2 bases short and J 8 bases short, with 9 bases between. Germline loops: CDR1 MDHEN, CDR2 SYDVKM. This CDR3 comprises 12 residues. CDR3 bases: TGTGCCAGCAGTTTACAAGGGATCGGCTACACCTTC. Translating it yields CASSLQGIGYTF.